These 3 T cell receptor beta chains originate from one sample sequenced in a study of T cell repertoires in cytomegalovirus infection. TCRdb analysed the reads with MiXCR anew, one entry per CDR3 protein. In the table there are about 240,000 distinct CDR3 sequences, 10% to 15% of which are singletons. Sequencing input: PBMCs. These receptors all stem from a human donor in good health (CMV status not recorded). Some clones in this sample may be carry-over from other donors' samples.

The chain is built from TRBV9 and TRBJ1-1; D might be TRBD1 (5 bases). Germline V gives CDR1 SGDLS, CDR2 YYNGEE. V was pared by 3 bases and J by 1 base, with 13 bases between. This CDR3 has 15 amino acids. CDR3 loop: CASSGGNPPNTEAFF. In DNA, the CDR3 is TGTGCCAGCAGCGGGGGGAACCCCCCGAACACTGAAGCTTTCTTT.

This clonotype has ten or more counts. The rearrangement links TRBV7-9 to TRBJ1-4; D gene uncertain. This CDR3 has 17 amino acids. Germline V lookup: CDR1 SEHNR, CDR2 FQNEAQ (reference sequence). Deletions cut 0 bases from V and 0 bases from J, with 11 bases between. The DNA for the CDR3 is TGTGCCAGCAGCTTAGCAGGGCTACCAGCAACTAATGAAAAACTGTTTTTT. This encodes CASSLAGLPATNEKLFF.

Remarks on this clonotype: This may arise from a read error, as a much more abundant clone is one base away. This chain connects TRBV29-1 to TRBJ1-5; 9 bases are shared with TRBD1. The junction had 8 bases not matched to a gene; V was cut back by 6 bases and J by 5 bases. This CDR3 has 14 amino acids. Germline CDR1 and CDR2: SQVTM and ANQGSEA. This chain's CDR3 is CSVLVGQGYQPQHF. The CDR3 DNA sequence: TGCAGCGTATTAGTCGGACAGGGGTATCAGCCCCAGCATTTT.